The clone carrying this T cell receptor (beta chain) was seen only a few times. Antigen specificity is unknown. These data come from a study of shared clonotypes between healthy human individuals. As for the study in general: CD4 naive cells filled three plates per donor, CD4 memory three, CD8 naive two and CD8 memory one. Study-level results: Larger richness was generally estimated for naive than memory subsets.

Germline CDR1 LGHNA, CDR2 YSLEER. Trimming cost V 4 bases and J 6 bases; bases outside gene matches: 7. The CDR3 spans 15 residues. Original data processing: From ImmunoSEQ came sequences covering only the junction and carrying no quality scores, so filtering differed. Measured with immunoSEQ multiplex PCR; TCRdb has only the in-frame clones, and not every one. V and J calls and clone size are copied from that table; D and trimming were computed from the DNA. The sample carries some 1 million clones, approximately 68% recorded once. The chain recombines TRBV4-3 with TRBJ2-2, with 8 bases that match TRBD1. The TCR comes from a man aged 18 to 29 in good health. The specimen was memory CD4+ T cells sorted from blood. As to subset: CD45RA-negative fraction. The CDR3 region has the DNA TGCGCCAGCAGCCCAGGACAGGGATTAGCCGGGGAGCTGTTTTTT. This sequence encodes CASSPGQGLAGELFF.